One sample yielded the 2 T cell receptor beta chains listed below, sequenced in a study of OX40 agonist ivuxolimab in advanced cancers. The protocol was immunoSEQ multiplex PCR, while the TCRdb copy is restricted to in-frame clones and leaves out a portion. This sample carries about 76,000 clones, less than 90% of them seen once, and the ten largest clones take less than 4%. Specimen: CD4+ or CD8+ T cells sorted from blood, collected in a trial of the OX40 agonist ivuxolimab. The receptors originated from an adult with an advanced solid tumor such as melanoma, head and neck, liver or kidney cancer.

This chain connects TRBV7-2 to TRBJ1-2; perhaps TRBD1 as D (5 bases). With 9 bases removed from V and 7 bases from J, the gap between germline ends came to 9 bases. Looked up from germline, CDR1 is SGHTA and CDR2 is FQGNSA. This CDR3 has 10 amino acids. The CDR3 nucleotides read TGTGCCAGGCAGGGTGTTGGCTACACCTTC. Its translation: CARQGVGYTF.

As DNA, the CDR3 is TGTGCCAGCTCACCCAGCCAAAACTCCTACGAGCAGTACTTC. Amino acid sequence: CASSPSQNSYEQYF. The V gene is TRBV18, the J gene TRBJ2-7; D is ambiguous. Trimming removed 3 bases from V and 0 bases from J, with 9 bases in between. The CDR3 consists of 14 residues. Germline V CDR1 and CDR2: KGHSH, LQKENI.